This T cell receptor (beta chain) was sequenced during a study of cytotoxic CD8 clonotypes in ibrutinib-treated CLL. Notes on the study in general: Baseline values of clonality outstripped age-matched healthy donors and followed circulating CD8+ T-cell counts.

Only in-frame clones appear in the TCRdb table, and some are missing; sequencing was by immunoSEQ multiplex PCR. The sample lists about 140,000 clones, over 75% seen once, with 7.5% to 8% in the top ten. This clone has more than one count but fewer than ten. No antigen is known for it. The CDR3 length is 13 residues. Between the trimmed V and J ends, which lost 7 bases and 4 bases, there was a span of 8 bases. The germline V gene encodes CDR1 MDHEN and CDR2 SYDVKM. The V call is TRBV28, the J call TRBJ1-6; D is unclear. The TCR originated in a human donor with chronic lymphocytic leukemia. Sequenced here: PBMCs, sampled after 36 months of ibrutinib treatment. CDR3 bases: TGTGCCAGCATTCTGCGGTATAATTCACCCCTCCACTTT. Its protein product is CASILRYNSPLHF.